Shown below are 30 T cell receptor beta chains from a single sample sequenced in a study of cytomegalovirus exposure and HLA in healthy donors. Primers for the PCR totalled 60 Vbeta and 13 Jbeta. Some clones are missing from TCRdb's copy, which holds only in-frame ones; the method was immunoSEQ multiplex PCR. The sample records 110,000 to 150,000 clones, 77% being singletons. The sequenced material came from PBMCs. The receptors were sampled from a male donor in good health and CMV-seronegative.

This clone was counted once. This chain connects TRBV2 to TRBJ1-5; TRBD1 aligns across 9 bases. This CDR3 is built from 15 residues. Germline assignment: CDR1 SNHLY and CDR2 FYNNEI. The V gene end was trimmed by 5 bases and the J gene end by 4 bases; junction bases not matched to a gene: 6. CDR3 DNA: TGTGCCAGCAGTCCAACAGGGGGCGGGAATCAGCCCCAGCATTTT. This gives the protein CASSPTGGGNQPQHF.

The genes are TRBV7-9 and TRBJ1-3; D may be TRBD1 (5 bases). V gave up 6 bases and J gave up 3 bases, with 18 bases separating them. From germline, CDR1 is SEHNR and CDR2 FQNEAQ (reference sequence). The CDR3 totals 16 residues. CDR3 sequence (DNA): TGTGCCAGCAGTCTCGAAAATCAGGGATTTGGAAACACCATATATTTT. Translating it yields CASSLENQGFGNTIYF.

This clone was counted between two and nine times. The chain employs TRBV10-3 and TRBJ2-1; TRBD1 might be the D (6 bases). The CDR3 loop spans 13 amino acids. Trimming removed 5 bases from V and 5 bases from J, with 10 bases in between. CDR1 and CDR2 (germline): ENHRY, SYGVKD. The CDR3 DNA reads TGTGCCATCAGTCCGAGACAGGACAATGAGCAGTTCTTC. Residues: CAISPRQDNEQFF.

The chain has TRBV5-1 and TRBJ2-5, with 8 positions matching TRBD1. TRBJ2-7 explains the end of the DNA better; the J call may be wrong. The CDR3 has 15 residues. The germline gives CDR1 SGHRS, CDR2 YFSETQ. CDR3 coding DNA: TGCGCCAGCAGCTTGGCCTTGGGACAGGTCTACGAGCAGTACTTC. Amino acids: CASSLALGQVYEQYF.

This chain links TRBV9 with TRBJ2-3; TRBD2 is a possible D gene (6 bases). Trimming cost V 0 bases and J 4 bases, with 9 bases left between them. The CDR3 length is 14 residues. Germline lookup yields CDR1 SGDLS and CDR2 YYNGEE. The CDR3 DNA is TGTGCCAGCAGCGTAGCGGGAGTCTCAGATACGCAGTATTTT. This gives the protein CASSVAGVSDTQYF.

This clone was counted between two and nine times. V usage is TRBV10-3 and J usage is TRBJ1-5, with D perhaps matching TRBD1 (6 bases). The ends were cut back, 10 bases at V and 4 bases at J, with 17 bases in the middle. The germline CDR1 and CDR2 sequences are ENHRY and SYGVKD. This CDR3 has 14 residues. The CDR3 spells CATQGRVENQPQHF. CDR3 DNA sequence: TGTGCCACCCAGGGGAGGGTTGAAAATCAGCCCCAGCATTTT.

The J gene is TRBJ2-1, the V gene TRBV19, with TRBD2 matching over 9 bases. The J segment lost 0 bases and the V segment lost 3 bases, leaving 6 bases of the junction unmatched. From germline, CDR1 is LNHDA and CDR2 SQIVND (reference sequence). This CDR3 contains 17 residues. CDR3 in amino acids: CASSIDGGGGSYNEQFF. In DNA, the CDR3 is TGTGCCAGTAGTATCGATGGCGGGGGGGGCTCCTACAATGAGCAGTTCTTC.

The CDR3 is CASSRRRDGELFF. CDR3 nucleotides: TGCGCCAGCAGCCGTCGCAGGGACGGGGAGCTGTTTTTT. The chain uses TRBV5-1 and TRBJ2-2; D possibly corresponds to TRBD1 (5 bases). Trimming cost V 4 bases and J 7 bases, with 11 bases left between them. The V gene's germline CDR1 is SGHRS and CDR2 YFSETQ. This CDR3 spans 13 amino acids.

In its sample, this clone was seen once. This chain links TRBV18 with TRBJ1-2, with TRBD1 as a possible D gene (6 bases). Germline CDR1 KGHSH, CDR2 LQKENI. V dropped 3 bases and J dropped 3 bases, with 11 bases sitting between them. The CDR3 contains 14 residues. The CDR3 DNA is TGTGCCAGCTCACCGGCGGGGGCCCACTATGGCTACACCTTC. It specifies CASSPAGAHYGYTF.

This clone was counted a few times. The V gene is TRBV5-4, the J gene TRBJ2-3, with 10 bases lining up with TRBD2. V dropped 5 bases and J dropped 4; count of bases not matched to a gene: 10. Germline values: CDR1 SGHNT, CDR2 YYREEE (reference sequence). This CDR3 spans 16 amino acids. CDR3 in DNA: TGTGCCAGCAGTCCCGGGTTCAGCGGGAGGGCAGATACGCAGTATTTT. This codes for CASSPGFSGRADTQYF.

The chain combines TRBV19 with TRBJ2-5, with a possible D match to TRBD2 (6 bases). The J call may be incorrect, as the DNA end agrees better with TRBJ2-7. Germline V gene sequence: CDR1 LNHDA, CDR2 SQIVND (reference sequence). CDR3 length: 16 amino acids. This CDR3 is CASSPRWRVRSYEQYF. CDR3 coding DNA: TGTGCCAGTAGTCCACGGTGGAGGGTTCGCTCCTACGAGCAGTACTTC.

The J gene is TRBJ1-1, the V gene TRBV5-1, with TRBD1 matching over 11 bases. Losses at the gene ends were 6 bases for V and 1 base for J; bases not matched to a gene: 8. Germline V gene data show CDR1 as SGHRS and CDR2 as YFSETQ. The CDR3 has 16 residues. This chain's CDR3 is CASKVGTGGKNTEAFF. The CDR3 nucleotides read TGCGCCAGCAAGGTCGGGACAGGGGGGAAGAACACTGAAGCTTTCTTT.

Worth noting for this clone: This CDR3 is also generated by other DNA sequences in the sample. The chain carries TRBV5-1 and TRBJ2-7; 7 bases align to TRBD1. Trimming took 0 bases from V and 4 from J; bases not matched to a gene: 1. The CDR3 covers 13 residues. CDR1 is SGHRS and CDR2 is YFSETQ in the germline V gene. CDR3 sequence reads: CASSLVQGYEQYF. The CDR3 coding sequence is TGCGCCAGCAGCTTGGTACAGGGGTACGAGCAGTACTTC.

This clone was seen once. The rearrangement links TRBV19 to TRBJ2-6; D is unresolved. The CDR3 is made up of 17 amino acids. The germline V and J ends were trimmed by 7 bases and 0 bases, with 16 bases remaining between them. Germline CDR1 reads LNHDA; CDR2 reads SQIVND (reference sequence). CDR3 sequence (DNA): TGTGCCAGTATTAGAGGCCCGACCCTCTCTGGGGCCAACGTCCTGACTTTC. Its translation is CASIRGPTLSGANVLTF.

V gene TRBV11-2 combines with J gene TRBJ2-1; 8 bases fit TRBD2. The length of the CDR3 is 14 residues. In germline, CDR1 is SGHAT, CDR2 FQNNGV. V lost 2 bases, J lost 13 bases, and 10 bases stayed unmatched. CDR3 loop: CASSLRGGPPTQFF. DNA for the CDR3: TGTGCCAGCAGCTTACGGGGGGGGCCCCCGACCCAGTTCTTC.

The gene calls are TRBV11-1 and TRBJ2-7, with 7 bases aligning to TRBD1. The CDR3 runs 15 residues. V shed 5 bases and J 3 bases; nucleotides not matched to a gene: 10. Germline values: CDR1 SGHAT, CDR2 FQDESV (reference sequence). The CDR3 here is CASSLTGNGYYEQYF. In DNA, the CDR3 is TGTGCCAGCAGCCTGACAGGGAATGGGTACTACGAGCAGTACTTC.

To note about this clone: Other DNA variants within this sample encode the same CDR3. The chain uses TRBV28 and TRBJ1-5, with 11 nucleotides matching TRBD1. Trimming cost V 6 bases and J 7 bases; bases outside gene matches: 5. The CDR3 contains 14 residues. The germline V gene has CDR1 MDHEN and CDR2 SYDVKM. Written as DNA, the CDR3 is TGTGCCAGCAGACCGGGACAGGGGGACCAGCCCCAGCATTTT. Encoded protein: CASRPGQGDQPQHF.

The V and J genes are TRBV27 and TRBJ2-7; D is possibly TRBD1 (5 bases). With 3 bases removed from V and 4 bases from J, the gap between germline ends came to 16 bases. Germline lookup yields CDR1 MNHEY and CDR2 SMNVEV (reference sequence). The CDR3 totals 15 residues. Here the CDR3 reads CASSFTGTKGYEQYF. DNA for the CDR3: TGTGCCAGCAGTTTTACAGGCACTAAGGGTTACGAGCAGTACTTC.

The table lists this clone with a few counts. The chain uses TRBV6-1 and TRBJ2-3, with 7 bases matching TRBD2. V dropped 9 bases and J dropped 2; count of bases not matched to a gene: 8. Germline V CDR1 and CDR2: MNHNS, SASEGT. The CDR3 is 14 residues long. The CDR3 DNA sequence: TGTGCCAGTCCCCGGGACTACTCCACAGATACGCAGTATTTT. Protein sequence: CASPRDYSTDTQYF.

The chain has TRBV19 and TRBJ2-3; D is ambiguous. Trimming cost V 6 bases and J 1 base, with 17 bases left between them. The germline gives CDR1 LNHDA, CDR2 SQIVND (reference sequence). The CDR3 has 16 amino acids. CDR3: CASRNPTRSGTDTQYF. The CDR3 region has the DNA TGTGCCAGTAGAAACCCTACCCGGAGCGGCACAGATACGCAGTATTTT.

The rearrangement uses TRBV9 and TRBJ2-2; the match to TRBD1 covers 7 bases. The CDR3 has 15 residues. Trimming cost V 4 bases and J 6 bases; bases outside gene matches: 9. Germline V gene sequence: CDR1 SGDLS, CDR2 YYNGEE. The CDR3 DNA reads TGTGCCAGCAGCCCCCGGGGCGACAGGGCCGGGGAGCTGTTTTTT. The encoded protein is CASSPRGDRAGELFF.

The chain combines TRBV27 with TRBJ2-7, with a weak D call TRBD2 (6 bases). The germline CDR1 and CDR2 sequences are MNHEY and SMNVEV (reference sequence). Trimming stripped 5 bases from V and 4 bases from J, with 21 bases between. CDR3 length: 16 amino acids. CDR3 DNA sequence: TGTGCCAGCAGTCCAACTTTTAGCGGAACCTTATACGAGCAGTACTTC. Translating it yields CASSPTFSGTLYEQYF.

The rearrangement links TRBV6-1 to TRBJ1-1; no clear D gene. The CDR3 runs 13 residues. Trimming pared 4 bases from V and 1 base from J, leaving 7 bases between. CDR1 and CDR2 (germline): MNHNS, SASEGT. For the CDR3, the DNA is TGTGCCAGCAGTGTGGAGTGGAACACTGAAGCTTTCTTT. Its protein is CASSVEWNTEAFF.

The chain joins TRBV14 to TRBJ2-7, with D possibly TRBD2 on 5 matching bases. Per the germline V gene, CDR1 is SGHDN and CDR2 is FVKESK. The CDR3 sequence is 15 residues long. V gave up 2 bases and J gave up 0 bases, with 11 bases separating them. The CDR3 DNA reads as TGTGCCAGCAGCCAACGGGCTACTAGCTCCTACGAGCAGTACTTC. Its protein product is CASSQRATSSYEQYF.

This rearrangement joins TRBV9 to TRBJ2-2; 10 bases line up with TRBD2. Germline trimming cut 0 bases from V and 7 bases from J; bases unmatched to any gene: 6. Germline V CDR1 and CDR2: SGDLS, YYNGEE. The CDR3 totals 16 residues. In DNA form, the CDR3 reads TGTGCCAGCAGCGTAGCTTCTAGCGGGAGTGGCGGGGAGCTGTTTTTT. The encoded protein is CASSVASSGSGGELFF.

About this clone itself: The junction departs from the called germline gene at one end, perhaps through a read error. The chain carries TRBV9 and TRBJ2-6; 9 nucleotides match TRBD2. CDR3 size: 17 residues. CDR1 and CDR2 (germline): SGDLS, YYNGEE. This CDR3 is CASSVEVAGAGANGLTF. The CDR3, as DNA: TGTGCCAGCAGCGTAGAAGTAGCGGGAGCTGGGGCCAACGGCCTGACTTTC.

The chain has TRBV5-1 and TRBJ1-5; D might be TRBD1 (6 bases). V lost 2 bases and J lost 0, with 12 bases in between. Germline V gives CDR1 SGHRS, CDR2 YFSETQ. The CDR3 loop spans 16 amino acids. CDR3 protein: CASSLTGTNSNQPQHF. CDR3 nucleotides: TGCGCCAGCAGCTTAACCGGGACAAATAGCAATCAGCCCCAGCATTTT.

The rearrangement uses TRBV5-6 and TRBJ2-2; TRBD2 matches at 7 bases. The V gene's germline CDR1 is SGHDT and CDR2 YYEEEE. There are 17 residues in the CDR3. Trimming took 4 bases from V and 5 from J; bases not matched to a gene: 14. The chain's CDR3 is CASSRRGSGGKTGELFF. The CDR3 DNA reads as TGTGCCAGCAGCCGCCGGGGGTCGGGAGGAAAAACCGGGGAGCTGTTTTTT.

Many counts were recorded for this clone. The V and J genes are TRBV6-1 and TRBJ1-1; TRBD1 is a possible D gene (6 bases). This CDR3 is 13 amino acids long. Germline-derived CDR1 and CDR2 are MNHNS and SASEGT. The ends were cut back, 5 bases at V and 8 bases at J, with 15 bases in the middle. The CDR3, as DNA: TGTGCCAGCAGTTCCTCAGGGGTATTGGAAGCTTTCTTT. The encoded protein is CASSSSGVLEAFF.

V and J are TRBV21-1 and TRBJ2-2; no DNA check was done on the table's D call, TRBD2. TRBV21-1 is listed as a pseudogene. The CDR3 spans 18 residues. The CDR3 sequence is CASSKVGLADSNTGELFF. The CDR3 DNA reads as TGTGCCAGCAGCAAAGTAGGACTAGCGGATTCGAACACCGGGGAGCTGTTTTTT.